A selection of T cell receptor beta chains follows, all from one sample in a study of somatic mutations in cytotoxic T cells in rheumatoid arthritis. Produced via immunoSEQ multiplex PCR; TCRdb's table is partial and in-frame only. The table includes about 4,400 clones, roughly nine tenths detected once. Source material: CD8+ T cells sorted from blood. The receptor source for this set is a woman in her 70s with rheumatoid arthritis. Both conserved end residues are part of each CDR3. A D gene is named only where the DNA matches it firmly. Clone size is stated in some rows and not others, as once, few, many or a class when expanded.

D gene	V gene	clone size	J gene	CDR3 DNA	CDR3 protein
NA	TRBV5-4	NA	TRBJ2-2	TGTGCCAGCAGCTTGGGGCAGGGCGAATCCGGGGAGCTGTTTTTT	CASSLGQGESGELFF
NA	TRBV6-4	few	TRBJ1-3	TGTGCCAGCCGGGGTCCCGGATATTTT	CASRGPGYF
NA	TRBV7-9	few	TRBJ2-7	TGTGCCAGCAGGCCCCGGGGCTACGAGCAGTACTTC	CASRPRGYEQYF
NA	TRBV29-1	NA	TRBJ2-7	TGCAGCGCGAGTAGGGGGGGGATCGAGCAGTACTTC	CSASRGGIEQYF
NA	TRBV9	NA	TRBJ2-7	TGTGCCAGCAGCGTAGGTCAGTCAACCTACGAGCAGTACTTC	CASSVGQSTYEQYF
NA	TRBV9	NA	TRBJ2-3	TGTGCCAGCAGCCCCCGTGGAGCAGATACGCAGTATTTT	CASSPRGADTQYF
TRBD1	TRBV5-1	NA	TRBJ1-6	TGCGCCAGCAGCTTGGAGACAGGGAAAAGCTCCTATAATTCACCCCTCCACTTT	CASSLETGKSSYNSPLHF
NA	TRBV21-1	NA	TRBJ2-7	TGTGCCAGCAGCAAAAGGGTAAAGGAGTGGGGTGGGACAGGGCTCTCCTACGAGCAGTACTTC	CASSKRVKEWGGTGLSYEQYF
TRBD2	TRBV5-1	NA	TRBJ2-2	TGCGCCAGCAGCTCCCGGGGGGTCTTCGACACCGGGGAGCTGTTTTTT	CASSSRGVFDTGELFF
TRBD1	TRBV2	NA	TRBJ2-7	TGTGCCAGCAAGGGACAGGGCTTGTACGAGCAGTACTTC	CASKGQGLYEQYF
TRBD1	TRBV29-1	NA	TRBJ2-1	TGCAGCGTTGAGCCACAGGGGACCTACAATGAGCAGTTCTTC	CSVEPQGTYNEQFF
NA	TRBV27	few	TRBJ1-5	TGTGCCAGCATGAGCGGGGACGGGAATCAGCCCCAGCATTTT	CASMSGDGNQPQHF
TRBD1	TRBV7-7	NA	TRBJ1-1	TGTGCTAGCAGCTTCCGGGACAGGGGGGACACTGAAGCTTTCTTT	CASSFRDRGDTEAFF
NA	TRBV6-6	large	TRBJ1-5	TGTGCCAGCACCCTACTCCCCGTCGACAGTCGTCAGCCCCAGCATTTT	CASTLLPVDSRQPQHF
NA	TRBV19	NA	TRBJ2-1	TGTGCCAGTACCAAAATGGGCTATTCCTCCTACAATGAGCAGTTCTTC	CASTKMGYSSYNEQFF
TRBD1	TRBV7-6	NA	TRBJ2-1	TGTGCCAGCAGCTTAGGGACAGGGGGTGCAAATGAGCAGTTCTTC	CASSLGTGGANEQFF
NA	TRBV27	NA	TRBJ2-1	TGTGCCAGCAGTTTATCAGGCGGTACTACCTACAATGAGCAGTTCTTC	CASSLSGGTTYNEQFF
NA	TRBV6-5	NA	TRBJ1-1	TGTGCCAGCAGTTACTCGAGGAGGGTGAACACTGAAGCTTTCTTT	CASSYSRRVNTEAFF
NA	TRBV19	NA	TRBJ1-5	TGTGCCTCCCAGCGGAGGGAGCAGGTTCAGCCCCAGCATTTT	CASQRREQVQPQHF
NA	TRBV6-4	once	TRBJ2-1	TGTGCCAGGGACAGAGACTACTACAATGAGCAGTTCTTC	CARDRDYYNEQFF
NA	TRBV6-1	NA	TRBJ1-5	TGTGCCAGCAGCCAGGAGGTGGGTAGCAATCAGCCCCAGCATTTT	CASSQEVGSNQPQHF
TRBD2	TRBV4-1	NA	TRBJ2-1	TGCGCCAGCAGCCAAGACTCAGCGGGAGGGTGGAATGAGCAGTTCTTC	CASSQDSAGGWNEQFF
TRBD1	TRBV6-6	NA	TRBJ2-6	TGTGCCAGCAGTTACAGACAGGGGATTGGGGCCAACGTCCTGACTTTC	CASSYRQGIGANVLTF
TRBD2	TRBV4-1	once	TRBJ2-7	TGCGCCAGCAGCCTTATATTGGCTAGCGGGTACGAGCAGTACTTC	CASSLILASGYEQYF
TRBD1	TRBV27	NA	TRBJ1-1	TGTGCCAGCAGTGTACTCGGGACAGGGGGCCCGAACACTGAAGCTTTCTTT	CASSVLGTGGPNTEAFF
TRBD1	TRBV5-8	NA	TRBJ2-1	TGTGCCAGCAGCCCTAGGGGGTCTACAGGGGATAGCAATGAGCAGTTCTTC	CASSPRGSTGDSNEQFF
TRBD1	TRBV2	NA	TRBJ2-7	TGTGCCAGCAGGCTCGCAGGGGGCATCTACGAGCAGTACTTC	CASRLAGGIYEQYF
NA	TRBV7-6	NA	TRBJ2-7	TGTGCCAGCAGCTCCCAAGCCAACTCCTACGAGCAGTACTTC	CASSSQANSYEQYF
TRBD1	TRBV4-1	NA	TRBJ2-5	TGCGCCAGCAGCCCCCCGGTAGGCGACAGGGGCCGTCCACCACCCTCAGAGACCCAGTACTTC	CASSPPVGDRGRPPPSETQYF
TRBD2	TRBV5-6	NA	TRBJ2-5	TGTGCCAGCAGCTTACCCCCGGGACTAGCGGGATATTTGGAGACCCAGTACTTC	CASSLPPGLAGYLETQYF
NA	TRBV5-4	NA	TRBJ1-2	TGTGCCAGCAGCTTGTGGGCAGGGAATCGCTATGGCTACACCTTC	CASSLWAGNRYGYTF
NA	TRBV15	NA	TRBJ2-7	TGTGCCACCAGCAGAGAGGAGGGGACGAACGAGCAGTACTTC	CATSREEGTNEQYF
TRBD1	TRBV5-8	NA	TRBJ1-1	TGTGCCAGCAGCCTGGGGACAGGGTCGAGAACTGAAGCTTTCTTT	CASSLGTGSRTEAFF
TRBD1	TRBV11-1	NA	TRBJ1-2	TGTGCCAGCAGCTCCACCGGGACAGGGACCTATGGCTACACCTTC	CASSSTGTGTYGYTF
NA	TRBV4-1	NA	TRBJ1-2	TGCGCCAGCAGCCAAGGCCCCGAGACTAACTATGGCTACACCTTC	CASSQGPETNYGYTF
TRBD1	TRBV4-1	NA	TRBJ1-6	TGCGCCAGCAGCCCCCTAGGCCAGGGGGGTAATTCACCCCTCCACTTT	CASSPLGQGGNSPLHF
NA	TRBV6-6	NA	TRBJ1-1	TGTGCCAGCAGCCCAGAAATCGGGAAGACTGAAGCTTTCTTT	CASSPEIGKTEAFF
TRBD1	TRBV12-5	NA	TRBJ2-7	TGTGCTAGTGGTTTGGAACAGGGGCGTCTGACCTACGAGCAGTACTTC	CASGLEQGRLTYEQYF
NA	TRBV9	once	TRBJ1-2	TGTGCCAGCAGCGTCACGGAGAACTATGGCTACACCTTC	CASSVTENYGYTF
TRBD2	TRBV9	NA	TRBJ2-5	TGTGCCAGCAGCGGGGGGGGACCGGGGGAGACCCAGTACTTC	CASSGGGPGETQYF
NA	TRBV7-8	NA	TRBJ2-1	TGTGCCAGCAGCTCAAGACGGGGGGCCCTCTACAATGAGCAGTTCTTC	CASSSRRGALYNEQFF
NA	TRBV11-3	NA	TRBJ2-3	TGTGCCAGCAGCTTAGGGGCCCTTCTGGGAGTGGCAGATACGCAGTATTTT	CASSLGALLGVADTQYF
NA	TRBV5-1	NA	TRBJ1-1	TGCGCCAGCAGTTACTCAAGGAACACTGAAGCTTTCTTT	CASSYSRNTEAFF
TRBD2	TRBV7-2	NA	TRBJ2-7	TGTGCCAGCAGCTTAGTTGCTAGCGGGAGGGCCTTCTACGAGCAGTACTTC	CASSLVASGRAFYEQYF
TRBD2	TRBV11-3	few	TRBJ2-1	TGTGCCAGCAGTCCGAGCGGGATAGGGCTCAATGAGCAGTTCTTC	CASSPSGIGLNEQFF
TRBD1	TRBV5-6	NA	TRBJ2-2	TGTGCCAGCAGCCCCGGGACAGGATACACCGGGGAGCTGTTTTTT	CASSPGTGYTGELFF
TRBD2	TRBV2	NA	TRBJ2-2	TGTGCCAGCAGTGAGGTTTTAGGCGGGGAGGGCACCGGGGAGCTGTTTTTT	CASSEVLGGEGTGELFF